These T cell receptor beta chains were read from a single sample in a study of T cell responses to AZD1222 COVID-19 vaccine. Produced via immunoSEQ multiplex PCR; TCRdb's table is partial and in-frame only. The sample holds roughly 86,000 clones, 75% to 90% seen once. The specimen comprised peripheral blood, sampled 28 days after the second AZD1222 dose. The receptors derive from an adult who received the AZD1222 COVID-19 vaccine. The CDR3 runs from the conserved cysteine through the conserved F or W. D genes are given only for firm matches. Size values are once, few and many counts, or a class for expanded clones, and some rows have none.

d_call j_call v_call clone_size cdr3_aa cdr3_nt
- TRBJ2-1 TRBV6-5 - CASSLSPSPQDEQFF TGTGCCAGCAGCCTTAGTCCCTCTCCCCAAGATGAGCAGTTCTTC
TRBD1 TRBJ2-5 TRBV9 - CASSVAPLAPTGGKETQYF TGTGCCAGCAGCGTGGCACCCCTAGCCCCGACAGGGGGGAAAGAGACCCAGTACTTC
- TRBJ2-7 TRBV5-5 - CASSLGQGNSYEQYF TGTGCCAGCAGCTTGGGGCAGGGCAACTCCTACGAGCAGTACTTC
- TRBJ2-7 TRBV10-2 - CASRDPSYEQYF TGCGCCAGCAGAGACCCCTCTTACGAGCAGTACTTC
- TRBJ2-2 TRBV6-6 - CASSYAENAGELFF TGTGCCAGCAGTTACGCTGAGAACGCCGGGGAGCTGTTTTTT
- TRBJ1-4 TRBV6-2/TRBV6-3 - CASSDRFGEKLFF TGTGCCAGCAGTGACAGGTTTGGAGAAAAACTGTTTTTT
TRBD2 TRBJ2-3 TRBV19 - CASRSPGGSTDTQYF TGTGCCAGTCGCTCGCCGGGGGGTAGCACAGATACGCAGTATTTT
TRBD1 TRBJ1-6 TRBV18 - CASSPTGGAESPLHF TGTGCCAGCTCACCTACAGGGGGCGCGGAATCACCCCTCCACTTT
- TRBJ1-5 TRBV19 - CASSNRAVNSNQPQHF TGTGCCAGTAGTAACAGGGCGGTAAATAGCAATCAGCCCCAGCATTTT
- TRBJ2-1 TRBV28 few CASATDELWNSYNEQFF TGTGCCAGCGCCACCGACGAGTTGTGGAATTCCTACAATGAGCAGTTCTTC
TRBD2 TRBJ2-3 TRBV30 once CAWSDGGRGGRFTDTQYF TGTGCCTGGAGTGACGGGGGACGGGGGGGCCGATTTACAGATACGCAGTATTTT
- TRBJ1-2 TRBV5-6 - CASSVPWSSYGYTF TGTGCCAGCAGCGTACCTTGGAGTAGCTATGGCTACACCTTC
- TRBJ1-6 TRBV10-2 - CASSASLGSPLHF TGCGCCAGCAGTGCCTCATTGGGGTCACCCCTCCACTTT
- TRBJ1-2 TRBV9 - CASRVSAGYTF TGTGCCAGCAGGGTATCTGCTGGCTACACCTTC
- TRBJ2-7 TRBV7-9 few CASSFSGRSYEQYF TGTGCCAGCAGCTTCAGCGGGCGCTCCTACGAGCAGTACTTC
- TRBJ1-4 TRBV18 - CASSPLPAEKLFF TGTGCCAGCTCACCTTTACCCGCTGAAAAACTGTTTTTT
- TRBJ2-1 TRBV10-2 - CASSDGLVNGNEQFF TGCGCCAGCAGTGATGGTCTCGTAAACGGGAATGAGCAGTTCTTC
- TRBJ1-6 TRBV12-3/TRBV12-4 - CASSFRGSPLHF TGTGCCAGCAGTTTTAGGGGTTCACCCCTCCACTTT
TRBD1 TRBJ2-1 TRBV19 - CASTRGGTGGREQFF TGTGCCAGTACCCGGGGAGGGACAGGGGGCCGGGAGCAGTTCTTC
- TRBJ2-7 TRBV19 - CASSIRWGSQGEQYF TGTGCCAGTAGCATACGATGGGGATCACAGGGTGAGCAGTACTTC
- TRBJ2-1 TRBV24-1 once CATSRNALSGLFF TGTGCCACCAGCCGGAACGCCTTATCGGGTCTGTTCTTC
- TRBJ2-3 TRBV5-6 - CASSRLTYSTDTQYF TGTGCCAGCAGCCGGCTGACATACAGCACAGATACGCAGTATTTT
TRBD2 TRBJ2-1 TRBV6-2/TRBV6-3 - CASSTPAGLETYNEQFF TGTGCCAGCAGTACCCCGGCCGGACTAGAGACTTACAATGAGCAGTTCTTC
TRBD1 TRBJ2-3 TRBV11-3 - CASSARTGGTDTQYF TGTGCCAGCAGCGCCCGGACAGGGGGCACAGATACGCAGTATTTT
- TRBJ1-1 TRBV5-1 - CASSLDTGITEAFF TGCGCCAGCAGCTTGGATACAGGGATCACTGAAGCTTTCTTT
- TRBJ2-3 TRBV7-7 - CASSRGFRDTDTQYF TGTGCTAGCAGCCGAGGCTTCCGGGACACAGATACGCAGTATTTT
TRBD2 TRBJ2-7 TRBV6-5 - CASRISGSSGEQYF TGTGCCAGCAGGATTAGCGGGAGTTCTGGTGAGCAGTACTTC